A single T cell receptor (beta chain) is shown here with its context. The CDR3 loop spans 17 amino acids. V was pared by 1 base and J by 1 base, with 7 bases of the junction left unmatched. Germline V lookup: CDR1 MGHRA, CDR2 YSYEKL. Sequencing used immunoSEQ multiplex PCR; TCRdb keeps in-frame clones, though not all of them. The table shows some 140,000 clones, with 86% occurring only once. This entry is derived from a study of cytomegalovirus exposure and HLA in healthy donors. Sequenced: PBMCs. The chain joins TRBV4-1 to TRBJ2-1; 7 bases map to TRBD2. The clonotype originates from a human donor in good health. The CDR3, as DNA: TGCGCCAGCAGCCAAGCCGGCGGGAGAGGATCCTACAATGAGCAGTTCTTC. Translation gives CASSQAGGRGSYNEQFF.